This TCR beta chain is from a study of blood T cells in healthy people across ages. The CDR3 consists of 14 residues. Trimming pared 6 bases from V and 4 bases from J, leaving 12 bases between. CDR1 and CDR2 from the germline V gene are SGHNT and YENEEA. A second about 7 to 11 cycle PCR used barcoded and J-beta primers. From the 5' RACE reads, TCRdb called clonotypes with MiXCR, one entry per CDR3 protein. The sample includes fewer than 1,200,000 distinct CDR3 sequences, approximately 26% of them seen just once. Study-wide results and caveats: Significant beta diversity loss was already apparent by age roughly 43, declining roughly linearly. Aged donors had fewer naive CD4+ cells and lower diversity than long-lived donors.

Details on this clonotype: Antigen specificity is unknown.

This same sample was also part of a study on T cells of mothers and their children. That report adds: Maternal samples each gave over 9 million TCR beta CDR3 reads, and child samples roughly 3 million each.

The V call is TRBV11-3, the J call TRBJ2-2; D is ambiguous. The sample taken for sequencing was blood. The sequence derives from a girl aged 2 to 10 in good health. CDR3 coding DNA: TGTGCCAGCAGGGTTGCAGGTATCACCGGGGAGCTGTTTTTT. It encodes CASRVAGITGELFF.